The present entry profiles one T cell receptor (beta chain) with its context. Authors' analysis steps: It was from reference gene primer amplification that nucleated cell counts were estimated. The repertoire was sequenced with immunoSEQ multiplex PCR; TCRdb's copy has only in-frame clones and lacks some. Clone size and the V and J calls come from that table; the DNA yielded D and trimming. Among some 110,000 clones listed, 86% were seen once. This entry is derived from a study of blood T cell repertoires in COVID-19. In the study overall: Collection of acute and convalescent COVID-19 samples took place in the United States, Italy and Spain. The analysed material was cDNA or gDNA that came from T cells, B-cell-depleted T cells, or PBMCs.

CDR1 is GTSNPN, CDR2 SVGIG, per germline (reference sequence). V dropped 3 bases and J dropped 6 bases, with 18 bases sitting between them. The CDR3 sequence is 14 residues long. This chain links TRBV30 with TRBJ2-7, with a weak D call TRBD2 (6 bases). Sequencing input: peripheral blood. The receptor was derived from a man in his 70s who had recovered from COVID-19. The CDR3 reads CAWSPYPTGGEQYF. In DNA, the CDR3 is TGTGCCTGGAGCCCCTATCCTACCGGGGGCGAGCAGTACTTC.